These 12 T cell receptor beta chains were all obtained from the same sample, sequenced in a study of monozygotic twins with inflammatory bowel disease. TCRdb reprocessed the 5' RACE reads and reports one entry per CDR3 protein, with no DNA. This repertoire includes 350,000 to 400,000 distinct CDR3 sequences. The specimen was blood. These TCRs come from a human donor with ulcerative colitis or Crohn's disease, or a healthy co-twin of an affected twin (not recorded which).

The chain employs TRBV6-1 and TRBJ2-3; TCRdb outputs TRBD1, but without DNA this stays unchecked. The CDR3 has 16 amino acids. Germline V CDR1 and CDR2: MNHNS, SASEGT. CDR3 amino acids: CASSPLVRGGTDTQYF.

CDR3: CASRPRDRGLYNSPLHF. The genes are TRBV5-1 and TRBJ1-6; TCRdb designates TRBD1, a call that cannot be tested without DNA. Germline V gives CDR1 SGHRS, CDR2 YFSETQ. The CDR3 covers 17 residues.

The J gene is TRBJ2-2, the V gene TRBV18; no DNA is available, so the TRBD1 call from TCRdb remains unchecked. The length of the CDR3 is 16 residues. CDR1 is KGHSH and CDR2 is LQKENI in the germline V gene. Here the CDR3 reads CASSPRRDVNTGELFF.

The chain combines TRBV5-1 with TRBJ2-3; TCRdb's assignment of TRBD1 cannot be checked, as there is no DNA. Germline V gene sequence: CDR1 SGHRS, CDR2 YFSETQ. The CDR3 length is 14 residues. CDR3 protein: CASSDPQGTDTQYF.

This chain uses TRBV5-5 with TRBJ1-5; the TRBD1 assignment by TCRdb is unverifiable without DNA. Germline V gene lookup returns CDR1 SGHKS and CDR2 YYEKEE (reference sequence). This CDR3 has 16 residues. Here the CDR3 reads CASSPVTGGGNQPQHF. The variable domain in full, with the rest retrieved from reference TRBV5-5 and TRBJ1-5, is DAGVTQSPTHLIKTRGQQVTLRCSPISGHKSVSWYQQVLGQGPQFIFQYYEKEERGRGNFPDRFSARQFPNYSSELNVNALLLGDSALYLCASSPVTGGGNQPQHFGDGTRLSIL.

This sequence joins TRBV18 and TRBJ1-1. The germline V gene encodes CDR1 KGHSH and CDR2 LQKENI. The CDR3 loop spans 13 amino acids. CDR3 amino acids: CASSPISGTEAFF.

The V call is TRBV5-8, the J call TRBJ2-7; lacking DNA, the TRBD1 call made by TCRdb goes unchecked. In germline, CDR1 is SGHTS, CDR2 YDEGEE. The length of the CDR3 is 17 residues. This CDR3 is CASSSTPGPQFSYEQYF.

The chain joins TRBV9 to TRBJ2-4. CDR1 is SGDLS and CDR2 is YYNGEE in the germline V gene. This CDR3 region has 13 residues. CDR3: CASVGKTKNIQYF.

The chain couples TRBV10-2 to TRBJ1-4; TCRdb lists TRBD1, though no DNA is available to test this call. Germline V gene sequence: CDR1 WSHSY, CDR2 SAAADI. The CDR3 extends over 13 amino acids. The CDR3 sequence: CASSPGNVEKLFF.

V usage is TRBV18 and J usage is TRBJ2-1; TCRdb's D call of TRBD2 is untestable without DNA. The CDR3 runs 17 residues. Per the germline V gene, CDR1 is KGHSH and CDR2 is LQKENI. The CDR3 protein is CASSPGLAGGSYNEQFF.

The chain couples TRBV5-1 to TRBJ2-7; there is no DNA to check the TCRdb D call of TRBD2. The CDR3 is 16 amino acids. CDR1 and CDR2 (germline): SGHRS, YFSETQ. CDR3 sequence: CASSPHSSGVSYEQYF.

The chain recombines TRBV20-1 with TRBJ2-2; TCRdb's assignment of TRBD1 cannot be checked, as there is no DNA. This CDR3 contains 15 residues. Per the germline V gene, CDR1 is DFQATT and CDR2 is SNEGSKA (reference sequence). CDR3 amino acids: CSAGTLPPRVGELFF.